This T cell receptor beta chain was documented in a study of cytomegalovirus exposure and HLA in healthy donors. Study at large: HLA-typed donors were the source of roughly 80 million unique TCRs held in an early data release.

The study's findings and limits: HLA-A and HLA-B allele assignments for most subjects were reportedly predicted accurately using TCR beta sequences.

This CDR3 region has 16 residues. V lost 2 bases and J lost 1, with 14 bases in between. Germline CDR1 SGHVS, CDR2 FQNEAQ. The PCR used 60 Vbeta and 13 Jbeta primers. Sequencing used immunoSEQ multiplex PCR; TCRdb keeps in-frame clones, though not all of them. The table lists about 200,000 clones. Worth noting for this clone: The antigen is not known.

The V and J genes are TRBV7-8 and TRBJ1-1, with D possibly matching TRBD1 (6 bases). The sequence was collected from a girl under 10 years old in good health and CMV-seropositive. Sequenced input: PBMCs. For the CDR3, the DNA is TGTGCCAGCAGCTTAAGTGTCAGGGGCGCGAACACTGAAGCTTTCTTT. This sequence encodes CASSLSVRGANTEAFF.